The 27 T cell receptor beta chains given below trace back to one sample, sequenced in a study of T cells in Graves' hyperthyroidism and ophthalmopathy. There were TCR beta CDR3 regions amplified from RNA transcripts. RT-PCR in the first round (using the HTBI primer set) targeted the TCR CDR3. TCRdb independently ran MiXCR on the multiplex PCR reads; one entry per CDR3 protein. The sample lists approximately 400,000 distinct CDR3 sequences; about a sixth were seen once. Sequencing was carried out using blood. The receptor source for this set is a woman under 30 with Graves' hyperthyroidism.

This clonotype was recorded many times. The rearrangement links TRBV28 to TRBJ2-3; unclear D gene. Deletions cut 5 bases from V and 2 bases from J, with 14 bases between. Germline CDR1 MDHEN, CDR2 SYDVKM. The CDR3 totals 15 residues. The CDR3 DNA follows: TGTGCCAGCAGTCCACCAACACCTCACACAGATACGCAGTATTTT. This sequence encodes CASSPPTPHTDTQYF.

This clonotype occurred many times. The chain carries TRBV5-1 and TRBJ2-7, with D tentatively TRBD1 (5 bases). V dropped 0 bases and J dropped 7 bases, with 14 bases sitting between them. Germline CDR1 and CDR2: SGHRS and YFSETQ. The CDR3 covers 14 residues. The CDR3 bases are TGCGCCAGCAGCTTGGATGAGGACATCACAGAGCAGTACTTC. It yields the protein CASSLDEDITEQYF.

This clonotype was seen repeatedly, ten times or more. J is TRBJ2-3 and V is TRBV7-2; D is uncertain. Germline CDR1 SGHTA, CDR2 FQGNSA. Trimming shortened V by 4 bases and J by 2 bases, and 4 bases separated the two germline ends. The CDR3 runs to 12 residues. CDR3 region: CASSYDTDTQYF. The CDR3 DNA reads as TGTGCCAGCAGCTACGACACAGATACGCAGTATTTT.

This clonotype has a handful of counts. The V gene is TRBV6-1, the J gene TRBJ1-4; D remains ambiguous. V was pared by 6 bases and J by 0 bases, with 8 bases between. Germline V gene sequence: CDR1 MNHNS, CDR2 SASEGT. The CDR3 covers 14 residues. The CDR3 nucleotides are TGTGCCAGCAGCCCAGACGCAACTAATGAAAAACTGTTTTTT. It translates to CASSPDATNEKLFF.

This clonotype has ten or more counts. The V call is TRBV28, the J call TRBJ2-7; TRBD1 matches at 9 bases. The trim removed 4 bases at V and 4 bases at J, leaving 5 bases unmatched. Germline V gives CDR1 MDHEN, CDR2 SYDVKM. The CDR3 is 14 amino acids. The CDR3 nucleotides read TGTGCCAGCAGTTCACAGGGGGCGAGGTACGAGCAGTACTTC. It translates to CASSSQGARYEQYF.

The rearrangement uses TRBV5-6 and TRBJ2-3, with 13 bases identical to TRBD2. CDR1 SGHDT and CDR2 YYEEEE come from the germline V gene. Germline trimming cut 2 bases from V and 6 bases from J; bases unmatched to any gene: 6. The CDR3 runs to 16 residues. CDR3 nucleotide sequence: TGTGCCAGCAGCTTTGGACTAGCGGGGGCCCCGGATACGCAGTATTTT. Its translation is CASSFGLAGAPDTQYF.

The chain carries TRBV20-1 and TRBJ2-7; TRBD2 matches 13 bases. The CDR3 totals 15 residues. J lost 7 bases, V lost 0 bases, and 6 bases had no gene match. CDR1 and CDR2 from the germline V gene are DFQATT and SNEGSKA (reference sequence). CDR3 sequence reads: CSARDQTSGRREQYF. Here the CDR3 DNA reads TGCAGTGCTAGAGATCAGACTAGCGGGAGGCGTGAGCAGTACTTC.

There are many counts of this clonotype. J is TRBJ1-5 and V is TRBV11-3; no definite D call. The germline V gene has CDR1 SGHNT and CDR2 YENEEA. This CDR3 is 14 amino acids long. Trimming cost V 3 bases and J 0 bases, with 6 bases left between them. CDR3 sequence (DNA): TGTGCCAGCAGCTTTTGGAATAGCAATCAGCCCCAGCATTTT. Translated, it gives CASSFWNSNQPQHF. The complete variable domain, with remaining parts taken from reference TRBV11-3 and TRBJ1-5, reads EAGVVQSPRYKIIEKKQPVAFWCNPISGHNTLYWYLQNLGQGPELLIRYENEEAVDDSQLPKDRFSAERLKGVDSTLKIQPAELGDSAVYLCASSFWNSNQPQHFGDGTRLSIL.

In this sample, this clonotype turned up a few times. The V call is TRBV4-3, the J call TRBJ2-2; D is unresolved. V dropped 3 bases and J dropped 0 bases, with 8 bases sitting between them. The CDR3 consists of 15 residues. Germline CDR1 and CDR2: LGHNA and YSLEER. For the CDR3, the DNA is TGCGCCAGCAGCCATCTGCGGTCGAACACCGGGGAGCTGTTTTTT. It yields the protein CASSHLRSNTGELFF.

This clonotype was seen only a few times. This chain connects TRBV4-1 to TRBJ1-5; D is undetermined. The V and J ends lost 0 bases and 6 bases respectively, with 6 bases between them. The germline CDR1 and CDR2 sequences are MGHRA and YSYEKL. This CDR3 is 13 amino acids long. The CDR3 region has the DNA TGCGCCAGCAGCCAAGAATTGGGTCAGCCCCAGCATTTT. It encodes CASSQELGQPQHF.

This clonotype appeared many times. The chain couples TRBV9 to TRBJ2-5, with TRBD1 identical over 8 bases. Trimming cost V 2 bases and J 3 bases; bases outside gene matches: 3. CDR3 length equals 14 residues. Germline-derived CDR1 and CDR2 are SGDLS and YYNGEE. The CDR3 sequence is CASSVQDREETQYF. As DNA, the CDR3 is TGTGCCAGCAGCGTCCAGGACAGGGAAGAGACCCAGTACTTC.

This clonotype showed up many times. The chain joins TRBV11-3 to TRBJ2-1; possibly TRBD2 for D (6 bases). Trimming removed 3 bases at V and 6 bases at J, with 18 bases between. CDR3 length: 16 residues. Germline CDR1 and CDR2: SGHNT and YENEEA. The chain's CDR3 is CASSFRGVVMANEQFF. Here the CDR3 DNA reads TGTGCCAGCAGCTTCCGCGGGGTCGTAATGGCCAATGAGCAGTTCTTC.

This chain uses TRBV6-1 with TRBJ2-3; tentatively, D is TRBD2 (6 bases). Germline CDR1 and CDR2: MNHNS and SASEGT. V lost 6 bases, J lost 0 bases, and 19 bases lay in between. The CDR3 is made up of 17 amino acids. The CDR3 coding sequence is TGTGCCAGCAGAACTTATTTAGCGGATCCTAGCACAGATACGCAGTATTTT. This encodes CASRTYLADPSTDTQYF.

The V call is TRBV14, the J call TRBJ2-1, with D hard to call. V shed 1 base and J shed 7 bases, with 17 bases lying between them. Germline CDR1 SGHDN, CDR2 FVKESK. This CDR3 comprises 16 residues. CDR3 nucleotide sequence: TGTGCCAGCAGCCAAGTAGTCCCTCCCATTATGAATGAGCAGTTCTTC. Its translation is CASSQVVPPIMNEQFF.

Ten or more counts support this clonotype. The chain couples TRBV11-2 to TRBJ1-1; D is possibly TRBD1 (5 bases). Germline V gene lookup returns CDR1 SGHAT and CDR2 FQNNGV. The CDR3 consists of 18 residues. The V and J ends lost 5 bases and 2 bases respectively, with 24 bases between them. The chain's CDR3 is CASSPRTPTRGGNTEAFF. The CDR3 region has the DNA TGTGCCAGCAGCCCCCGTACCCCCACAAGGGGAGGAAACACTGAAGCTTTCTTT.

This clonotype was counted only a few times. CDR3 protein: CASRLAGGPKNEQFF. DNA of the CDR3: TGTGCCAGCAGGTTAGCGGGGGGGCCAAAAAATGAGCAGTTCTTC. V is TRBV5-5 and J is TRBJ2-1; TRBD2 matches at 11 bases. This CDR3 region has 15 residues. Per the germline V gene, CDR1 is SGHKS and CDR2 is YYEKEE (reference sequence). The trim removed 5 bases at V and 7 bases at J, leaving 8 bases unmatched.

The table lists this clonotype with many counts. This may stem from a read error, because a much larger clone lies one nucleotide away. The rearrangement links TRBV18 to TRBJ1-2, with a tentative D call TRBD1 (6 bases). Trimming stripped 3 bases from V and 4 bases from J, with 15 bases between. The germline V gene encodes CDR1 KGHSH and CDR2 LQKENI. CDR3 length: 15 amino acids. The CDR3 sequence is CASSPDSRGGYGYTF. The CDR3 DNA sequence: TGTGCCAGCTCACCCGACAGCAGGGGAGGCTATGGCTACACCTTC.

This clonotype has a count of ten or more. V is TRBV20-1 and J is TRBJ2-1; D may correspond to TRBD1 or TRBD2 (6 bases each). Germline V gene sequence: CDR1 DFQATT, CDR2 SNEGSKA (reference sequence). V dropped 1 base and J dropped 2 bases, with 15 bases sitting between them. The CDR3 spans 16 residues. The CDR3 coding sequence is TGCAGTGCTAGAGTAGTGTCGGGGGCTGCCTACAATGAGCAGTTCTTC. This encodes CSARVVSGAAYNEQFF.

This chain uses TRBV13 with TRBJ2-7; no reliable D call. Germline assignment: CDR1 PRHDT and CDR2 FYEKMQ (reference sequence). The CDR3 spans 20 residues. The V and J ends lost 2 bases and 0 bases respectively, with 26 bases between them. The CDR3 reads CASSLKLSEGDVRSSYEQYF. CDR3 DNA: TGTGCCAGCAGCTTAAAGCTCTCGGAAGGCGATGTAAGGAGCTCCTACGAGCAGTACTTC.

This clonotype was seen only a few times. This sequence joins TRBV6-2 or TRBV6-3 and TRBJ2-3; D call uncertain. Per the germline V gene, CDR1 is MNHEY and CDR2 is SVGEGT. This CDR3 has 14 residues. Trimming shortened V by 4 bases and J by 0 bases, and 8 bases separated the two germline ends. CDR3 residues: CASSWGSSTDTQYF. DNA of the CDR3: TGTGCCAGCAGTTGGGGATCTAGCACAGATACGCAGTATTTT.

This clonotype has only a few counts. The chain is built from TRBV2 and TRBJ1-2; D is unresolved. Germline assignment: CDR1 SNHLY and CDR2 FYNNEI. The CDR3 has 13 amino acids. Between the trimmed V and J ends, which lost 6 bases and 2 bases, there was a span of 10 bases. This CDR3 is CASSDRLNYGYTF. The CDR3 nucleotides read TGTGCCAGCAGCGATAGGCTGAACTATGGCTACACCTTC.

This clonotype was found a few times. The CDR3 sequence is CAISESGTYYGYTF. Here the CDR3 DNA reads TGTGCCATCAGTGAGTCCGGGACGTATTATGGCTACACCTTC. This chain uses TRBV10-3 with TRBJ1-2, with a possible D match to TRBD1 (5 bases). This CDR3 has 14 amino acids. CDR1 is ENHRY and CDR2 is SYGVKD in the germline V gene. V dropped 0 bases and J dropped 5 bases, with 10 bases sitting between them.

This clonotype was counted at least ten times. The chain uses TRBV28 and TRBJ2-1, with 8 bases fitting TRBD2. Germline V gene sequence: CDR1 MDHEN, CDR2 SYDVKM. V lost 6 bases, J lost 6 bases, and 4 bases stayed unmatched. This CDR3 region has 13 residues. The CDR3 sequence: CASSPGGLNEQFF. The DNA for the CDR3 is TGTGCCAGCAGCCCGGGGGGGCTCAATGAGCAGTTCTTC.

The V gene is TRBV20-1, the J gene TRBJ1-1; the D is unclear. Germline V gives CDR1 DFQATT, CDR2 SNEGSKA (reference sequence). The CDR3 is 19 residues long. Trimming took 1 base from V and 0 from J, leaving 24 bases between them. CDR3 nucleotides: TGCAGTGCTAGAGGAACAGATAATCGCGCAGGCATTATGAACACTGAAGCTTTCTTT. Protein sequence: CSARGTDNRAGIMNTEAFF.

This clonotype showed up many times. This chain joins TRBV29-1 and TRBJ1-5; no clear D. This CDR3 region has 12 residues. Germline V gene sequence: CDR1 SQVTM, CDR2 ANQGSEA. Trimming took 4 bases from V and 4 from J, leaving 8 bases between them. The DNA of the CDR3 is TGCAGCGTTGGATCCGGAAATCAGCCCCAGCATTTT. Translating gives CSVGSGNQPQHF.

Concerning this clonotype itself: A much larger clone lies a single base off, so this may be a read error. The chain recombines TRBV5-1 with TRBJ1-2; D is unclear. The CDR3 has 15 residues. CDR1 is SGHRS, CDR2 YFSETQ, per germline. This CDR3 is CAGSWFTSSNYGYTF. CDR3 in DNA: TGCGCCGGCAGCTGGTTCACAAGTTCTAACTATGGCTACACCTTC. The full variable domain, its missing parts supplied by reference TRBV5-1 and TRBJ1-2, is KAGVTQTPRYLIKTRGQQVTLSCSPISGHRSVSWYQQTPGQGLQFLFEYFSETQRNKGNFPGRFSGRQFSNSRSEMNVSTLELGDSALYLCAGSWFTSSNYGYTFGSGTRLTVV.

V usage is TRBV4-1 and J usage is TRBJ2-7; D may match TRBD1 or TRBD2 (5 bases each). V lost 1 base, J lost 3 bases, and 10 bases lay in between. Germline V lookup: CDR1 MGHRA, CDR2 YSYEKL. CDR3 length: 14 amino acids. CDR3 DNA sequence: TGCGCCAGCAGCCAAGTGGGACGGTTCTACGAGCAGTACTTC. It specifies CASSQVGRFYEQYF.